This entry features one T cell receptor beta chain sequence. The CDR3 runs to 15 residues. V dropped 4 bases and J dropped 4 bases, with 17 bases sitting between them. Germline CDR1 and CDR2: GTSNPN and SVGIG (reference sequence). The data originate from a study of blood T cell repertoires in COVID-19. Authors' methods: Reference gene primer amplification gave estimated nucleated cell counts. Method: immunoSEQ multiplex PCR; TCRdb's copy keeps in-frame clones and lacks some. From that table come the V and J calls and clone size; the DNA was used to work out D and trimming. The table shows over 300,000 clones, with around 91% occurring only once.

This receptor was obtained from a woman aged 40 to 50 who had recovered from COVID-19. What was sequenced was PBMCs or T cells enriched from blood (not recorded which). The gene calls are TRBV30 and TRBJ1-3, with a weak D call TRBD1 (5 bases). DNA for the CDR3: TGTGCCTGGACCAAAATTGGGACTCGGGGAAACACCATATATTTT. Its protein is CAWTKIGTRGNTIYF.